This T cell receptor (beta chain) came from a study of PD-L1 blockade in urothelial cancer. On the study more broadly: Blood analysis was done at 3 weeks (second dose) and 6 weeks after treatment began.

The CDR3 has 14 amino acids. V trimming: 0 bases; J trimming: 10 bases; junction bases outside the gene matches: 8. Germline V lookup: CDR1 SEHNR, CDR2 FQNEAQ (reference sequence). The sample's time point: pretreatment peripheral blood. The repertoire was sequenced with immunoSEQ multiplex PCR; TCRdb's copy has only in-frame clones and lacks some. The top ten clones hold roughly 4% of a sample with approximately 52,000 clones, roughly four fifths of them seen once. The TCR comes from a man in his 70s with urothelial cancer. The sequenced sample was PBMCs, obtained around atezolizumab (anti-PD-L1) treatment. This rearrangement joins TRBV7-9 to TRBJ2-5; the match to TRBD1 covers 7 bases. This chain's CDR3 is CASSLARGPGGQYF. The CDR3 DNA reads TGTGCCAGCAGCTTAGCTAGGGGGCCCGGAGGCCAGTACTTC.